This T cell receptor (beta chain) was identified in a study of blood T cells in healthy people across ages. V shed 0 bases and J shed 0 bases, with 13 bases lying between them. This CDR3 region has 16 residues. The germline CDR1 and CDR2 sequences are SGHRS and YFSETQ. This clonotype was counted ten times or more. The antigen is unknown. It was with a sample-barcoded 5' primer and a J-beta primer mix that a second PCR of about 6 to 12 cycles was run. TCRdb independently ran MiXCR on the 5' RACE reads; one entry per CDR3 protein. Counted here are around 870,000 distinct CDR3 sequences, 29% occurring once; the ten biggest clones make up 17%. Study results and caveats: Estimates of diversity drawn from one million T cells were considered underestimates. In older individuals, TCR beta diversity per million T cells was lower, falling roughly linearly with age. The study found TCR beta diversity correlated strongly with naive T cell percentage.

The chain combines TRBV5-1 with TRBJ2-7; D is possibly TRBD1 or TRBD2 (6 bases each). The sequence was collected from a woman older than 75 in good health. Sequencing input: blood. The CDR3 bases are TGCGCCAGCAGCTTGGCCGGGGGCTATTCCTCCTACGAGCAGTACTTC. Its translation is CASSLAGGYSSYEQYF. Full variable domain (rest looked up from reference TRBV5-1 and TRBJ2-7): KAGVTQTPRYLIKTRGQQVTLSCSPISGHRSVSWYQQTPGQGLQFLFEYFSETQRNKGNFPGRFSGRQFSNSRSEMNVSTLELGDSALYLCASSLAGGYSSYEQYFGPGTRLTVT.